The following is a T cell receptor beta chain sequence with its context. Deep was the level used in running the assay. Profiling relied on immunoSEQ multiplex PCR, and the TCRdb table lists in-frame clones only, not all of them. Here the sample spans around 2.3 million clones, 90% to 97% being singletons. The sample is drawn from a study of shared clonotypes between healthy human individuals. Only Caucasian adults living in Nashville, Tennessee made up the donor group. This clonotype was obtained from a man aged 18 to 29 in good health. The sample comprised naive CD4+ T cells sorted from blood. Subset: CD45RA+ positively selected.

The CDR3 sequence is CASSPPLAGNSYEQYF. For the CDR3, the DNA is TGTGCCAGCTCACCGCCACTAGCGGGGAATTCCTACGAGCAGTACTTC. The rearrangement joins TRBV18 to TRBJ2-7; 10 bases fit TRBD2. The junction had 6 bases not matched to a gene; V was cut back by 3 bases and J by 1 base. The germline CDR1 and CDR2 sequences are KGHSH and LQKENI. This CDR3 is built from 16 residues.